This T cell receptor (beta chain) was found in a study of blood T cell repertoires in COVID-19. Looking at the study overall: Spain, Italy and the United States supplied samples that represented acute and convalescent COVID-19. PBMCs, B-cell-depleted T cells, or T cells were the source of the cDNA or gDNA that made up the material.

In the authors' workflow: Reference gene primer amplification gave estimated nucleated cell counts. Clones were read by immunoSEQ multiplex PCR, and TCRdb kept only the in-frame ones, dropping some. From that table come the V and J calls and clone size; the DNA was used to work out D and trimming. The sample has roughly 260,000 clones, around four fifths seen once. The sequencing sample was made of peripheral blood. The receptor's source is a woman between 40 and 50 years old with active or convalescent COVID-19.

CDR3 DNA sequence: TGTGCCAGCAGCCCTCGACAGGGGGGGTACGAGCAGTACTTC. Protein product: CASSPRQGGYEQYF. The V call is TRBV6-4, the J call TRBJ2-7; the match to TRBD1 covers 9 bases. The germline gives CDR1 MRHNA, CDR2 SNTAGT. Trimming took 6 bases from V and 4 from J; bases not matched to a gene: 7. The CDR3 consists of 14 residues.